The 24 T cell receptor beta chains below were found in one sample sequenced in a study of vaccination effects on CD4 cells after COVID-19. These TCRs are of unknown antigen specificity. CD4+ T cells specific for antigen were expanded with viral peptide pools by the ViraFEST assay before sequencing. The authors isolated CD4+ T cells after approximately 9 days of culture. Having tested negative for nucleocapsid antibodies, the vaccine recipients showed no prior SARS-CoV-2 infection. Here immunoSEQ multiplex PCR was the method, and the copy in TCRdb shows in-frame clones only, minus some. The repertoire holds some 69,000 clones, 76% seen once, with around 2.8% in the top ten. Sequenced material: CD4+ T cells from PBMCs cultured with HCoV-NL63 spike peptides, taken before COVID-19 vaccination. These receptors all stem from a human donor who received a COVID-19 vaccine.

The chain employs TRBV6-5 and TRBJ2-2; maybe TRBD1 (5 bases). The CDR3 is 14 residues long. V shed 6 bases and J shed 5 bases, with 13 bases lying between them. Germline CDR1 reads MNHEY; CDR2 reads SVGAGI. In nucleotides, the CDR3 is TGTGCCAGCAGGGACATTATCAGGACCGGGGAGCTGTTTTTT. Its protein product is CASRDIIRTGELFF.

This chain links TRBV6-1 with TRBJ1-2, with a tentative D call TRBD1 (5 bases). V lost 1 base to trimming and J lost 7 bases, with 16 bases between them. CDR1 and CDR2 from the germline V gene are MNHNS and SASEGT. This CDR3 is 15 amino acids long. CDR3 in amino acids: CASSEGGWQGGGYTF. The DNA of the CDR3 is TGTGCCAGCAGTGAAGGGGGGTGGCAGGGAGGTGGCTACACCTTC.

The chain combines TRBV5-4 with TRBJ2-5, with TRBD2 as a possible D gene (7 bases). V was trimmed by 3 bases and J by 5 bases, leaving 20 bases between them. CDR1 is SGHNT, CDR2 YYREEE, per germline (reference sequence). The CDR3 extends over 16 amino acids. This CDR3 is CASSSRGGRLGETQYF. CDR3 nucleotides: TGTGCCAGCAGCTCAAGGGGGGGCCGGTTAGGTGAGACCCAGTACTTC.

J is TRBJ1-4 and V is TRBV18; 7 positions match TRBD1. Germline CDR1 is KGHSH and CDR2 is LQKENI. With 4 bases clipped from V and 6 bases from J, the junction kept 5 bases outside the gene matches. CDR3 length: 14 amino acids. CDR3 sequence (DNA): TGTGCCAGCTCACTTGATACAGGGGATGAAAAACTGTTTTTT. This codes for CASSLDTGDEKLFF. The full variable domain, its missing parts supplied by reference TRBV18 and TRBJ1-4, is NAGVMQNPRHLVRRRGQEARLRCSPMKGHSHVYWYRQLPEEGLKFMVYLQKENIIDESGMPKERFSAEFPKEGPSILRIQQVVRGDSAAYFCASSLDTGDEKLFFGSGTQLSVL.

The V gene is TRBV6-6, the J gene TRBJ1-1; weak D call: TRBD1 (5 bases). Trimming removed 4 bases at V and 4 bases at J, with 16 bases between. Germline V gene lookup returns CDR1 MNHNY and CDR2 SVGAGI (reference sequence). The CDR3 runs 15 residues. For the CDR3, the DNA is TGTGCCAGCAGTTTCGGCGGGGCTGTGGGCACTGAAGCTTTCTTT. This sequence encodes CASSFGGAVGTEAFF.

CDR3 nucleotide sequence: TGTGCCAGCAGTTACTCGAACTGGGCAACCTACCAAGAGACCCAGTACTTC. Its translation: CASSYSNWATYQETQYF. The genes are TRBV6-2 or TRBV6-3 and TRBJ2-5; no reliable D call. Germline CDR1 and CDR2: MNHEY and SVGEGT. There are 17 residues in the CDR3. The ends were cut back, 0 bases at V and 0 bases at J, with 14 bases in the middle.

This clone is a singleton in its sample. The chain uses TRBV27 and TRBJ2-5, with D maybe TRBD1 (5 bases). Trimming removed 0 bases at V and 5 bases at J, with 19 bases between. CDR3 length: 17 residues. Germline CDR1 reads MNHEY; CDR2 reads SMNVEV (reference sequence). CDR3 protein: CASSLSPPGIAGETQYF. In nucleotides, the CDR3 is TGTGCCAGCAGTTTATCCCCCCCAGGGATAGCAGGGGAGACCCAGTACTTC.

The rearrangement joins TRBV5-1 to TRBJ1-2; 7 bases agree with TRBD1. In germline, CDR1 is SGHRS, CDR2 YFSETQ. The CDR3 is 14 amino acids. Trimming at V came to 4 bases and at J to 2 bases, leaving 5 bases not matched to a gene. The chain's CDR3 is CASSIGGQNYGYTF. CDR3 nucleotide sequence: TGCGCCAGCAGCATCGGGGGACAGAACTATGGCTACACCTTC.

The CDR3 reads CASSRTGAHEQYV. In DNA form, the CDR3 reads TGTGCCAGCAGCAGAACAGGGGCCCACGAGCAGTACGTC. The genes are TRBV5-5 and TRBJ2-7; 7 positions match TRBD1. The germline V gene has CDR1 SGHKS and CDR2 YYEKEE (reference sequence). Losses at the gene ends were 4 bases for V and 5 bases for J; bases not matched to a gene: 6. The length of the CDR3 is 13 residues.

This chain joins TRBV9 and TRBJ2-3; 10 positions match TRBD1. The length of the CDR3 is 16 residues. The germline V gene has CDR1 SGDLS and CDR2 YYNGEE. Unmatched junction bases numbered 5, after V lost 0 bases and J lost 4 bases. The DNA of the CDR3 is TGTGCCAGCAGCGTAGCGGCGGGGACAGGGGCAGATACGCAGTATTTT. This encodes CASSVAAGTGADTQYF. The variable domain in full, with the rest retrieved from reference TRBV9 and TRBJ2-3, is DSGVTQTPKHLITATGQRVTLRCSPRSGDLSVYWYQQSLDQGLQFLIQYYNGEERAKGNILERFSAQQFPDLHSELNLSSLELGDSALYFCASSVAAGTGADTQYFGPGTRLTVL.

There are a few counts of this clone. The CDR3 nucleotides read TGTGCCAGCAGCTTACTCTACAATGAGCAGTTCTTC. As protein: CASSLLYNEQFF. This chain links TRBV11-2 with TRBJ2-1; D gene unclear. This CDR3 contains 12 residues. Germline V lookup: CDR1 SGHAT, CDR2 FQNNGV. V lost 2 bases and J 3 bases, leaving 2 bases between the germline ends. The complete variable domain, with remaining parts taken from reference TRBV11-2 and TRBJ2-1, reads EAGVAQSPRYKIIEKRQSVAFWCNPISGHATLYWYQQILGQGPKLLIQFQNNGVVDDSQLPKDRFSAERLKGVDSTLKIQPAKLEDSAVYLCASSLLYNEQFFGPGTRLTVL.

The chain joins TRBV5-5 to TRBJ2-1; D uncertain. Trimming removed 0 bases at V and 5 bases at J, with 18 bases between. The CDR3 has 17 residues. The V gene's germline CDR1 is SGHKS and CDR2 YYEKEE (reference sequence). The CDR3 loop reads CASSLALLGFLNNEQFF. CDR3 nucleotide sequence: TGTGCCAGCAGCTTGGCCTTATTGGGGTTCCTCAACAATGAGCAGTTCTTC.

The chain joins TRBV5-1 to TRBJ1-1, with a possible D match to TRBD1 (5 bases). This CDR3 has 15 residues. With 0 bases removed from V and 0 bases from J, the gap between germline ends came to 9 bases. Germline lookup yields CDR1 SGHRS and CDR2 YFSETQ. As DNA, the CDR3 is TGCGCCAGCAGCTTGGCCGGGGGTGTGAACACTGAAGCTTTCTTT. Its translation is CASSLAGGVNTEAFF.

V and J are TRBV4-3 and TRBJ1-2; the match to TRBD1 covers 8 bases. The CDR3 sequence is 14 residues long. J was trimmed by 6 bases and V by 4 bases; bases with no gene match: 7. Germline lookup yields CDR1 LGHNA and CDR2 YSLEER. The CDR3 bases are TGCGCCAGCAGCCCGCAGGGGGCGGGTAATGGCTACACCTTC. Translated, it gives CASSPQGAGNGYTF.

This clone was seen a few times. The chain couples TRBV5-1 to TRBJ1-4, with D maybe TRBD1 (5 bases). CDR1 SGHRS and CDR2 YFSETQ come from the germline V gene. V shed 2 bases and J shed 4 bases, with 12 bases lying between them. This CDR3 has 15 amino acids. In nucleotides, the CDR3 is TGCGCCAGCAGCTTCCAACCGGGACTTAATGAAAAACTGTTTTTT. It specifies CASSFQPGLNEKLFF.

This clone was recorded only once. This chain connects TRBV29-1 to TRBJ2-3; D is unclear. This CDR3 is built from 12 residues. The germline gives CDR1 SQVTM, CDR2 ANQGSEA. V was trimmed by 3 bases and J by 1 base, leaving 5 bases between them. The DNA of the CDR3 is TGCAGCGTTGACTTGGGCACAGATACGCAGTATTTT. It is translated as CSVDLGTDTQYF.

This chain links TRBV6-5 with TRBJ2-6; 7 bases map to TRBD2. Germline V gene data show CDR1 as MNHEY and CDR2 as SVGAGI. V shed 6 bases and J 4 bases; nucleotides not matched to a gene: 6. The CDR3 sequence is 15 residues long. CDR3 DNA: TGTGCCAGCAGGCGGACTAGTTCCGGGGCCAACGTCCTGACTTTC. Protein sequence: CASRRTSSGANVLTF.

This chain joins TRBV9 and TRBJ1-2, with 7 bases lining up with TRBD1. V lost 0 bases, J lost 5 bases, and 7 bases stayed unmatched. Germline CDR1 and CDR2: SGDLS and YYNGEE. The CDR3 runs 15 residues. The CDR3: CASSVGPGQRYGYTF. Here the CDR3 DNA reads TGTGCCAGCAGCGTAGGCCCGGGACAGAGGTATGGCTACACCTTC.

The J gene is TRBJ2-3, the V gene TRBV28, with D possibly TRBD2 on 6 matching bases. Germline CDR1 and CDR2: MDHEN and SYDVKM. The V and J ends lost 6 bases and 3 bases respectively, with 13 bases between them. The CDR3 is made up of 14 amino acids. CDR3 bases: TGTGCCAGCAGCCGAGTACTAGCTACAGATACGCAGTATTTT. This translates into CASSRVLATDTQYF.

J is TRBJ2-6 and V is TRBV6-6; D is possibly TRBD1 (5 bases). Germline CDR1 reads MNHNY; CDR2 reads SVGAGI (reference sequence). Between the trimmed V and J ends, which lost 5 bases and 2 bases, there was a span of 13 bases. This CDR3 contains 16 residues. As DNA, the CDR3 is TGTGCCAGCAGTCAGCCCCAGGGTGCTGGGGCCAACGTCCTGACTTTC. Its translation is CASSQPQGAGANVLTF.

The CDR3 region has the DNA TGTGCCATCAGTGAAGGCAGGGGCTATGGCTACACCTTC. The encoded protein is CAISEGRGYGYTF. This chain joins TRBV10-3 and TRBJ1-2; tentatively, D is TRBD1 (6 bases). This CDR3 has 13 amino acids. Trimming removed 3 bases from V and 4 bases from J, with 9 bases in between. CDR1 is ENHRY and CDR2 is SYGVKD in the germline V gene.

This sequence joins TRBV7-3 and TRBJ1-6; D gene ambiguous. There are 15 residues in the CDR3. Germline V CDR1 and CDR2: SGHTA, FQGTGA. V dropped 0 bases and J dropped 9 bases, with 12 bases sitting between them. The CDR3: CASSLTAGLGSPLHF. The DNA of the CDR3 is TGTGCCAGCAGCTTAACGGCCGGGCTTGGTTCACCCCTCCACTTT.

The V gene is TRBV5-1, the J gene TRBJ2-5, with 10 bases aligning to TRBD2. This CDR3 is 15 amino acids long. With 10 bases clipped from V and 0 bases from J, the junction kept 9 bases outside the gene matches. Germline CDR1 reads SGHRS; CDR2 reads YFSETQ. The CDR3 region has the DNA TGCGCCGGATCTAGCGGGGGCTCGTACCAAGAGACCCAGTACTTC. It translates to CAGSSGGSYQETQYF.

The CDR3 sequence is CASSLRGASGYNEQFF. As DNA, the CDR3 is TGCGCCAGCAGTTTGCGAGGGGCTAGCGGGTACAATGAGCAGTTCTTC. V is TRBV5-1 and J is TRBJ2-1; 8 nucleotides agree with TRBD2. The CDR3 is 16 amino acids. Germline lookup yields CDR1 SGHRS and CDR2 YFSETQ. Germline trimming cut 5 bases from V and 4 bases from J; bases unmatched to any gene: 11.